This T cell receptor beta chain was found in a study of blood T cell repertoires in COVID-19 (dated by TCRdb to the early 2020s). Some background on the complete study: The collaborator samples originated in the United States, Italy and Spain and spanned the acute and convalescent phases of COVID-19. The material from the prospective study consisted of cDNA or gDNA derived from T cells, B-cell-depleted T cells, or PBMCs. Deeply sampled blood TCRbeta repertoires from subjects exposed to, actively infected with, or recovered from COVID-19 were included in the dataset. A freely available public database, intended as a resource for researchers studying the immune response to SARS-CoV-2, is where the repertoires were released. The samples were drawn from two sources: the first 160 participants of the ongoing ImmuneRACE study, and 1,000 to 1,500 subjects contributed by 6 global collaborators. Nearly every sample came with metadata listing a de-identified subject ID, COVID-19 status, age in years and sex. Where available, HLA class I and class II types were obtained from metadata supplied by the sample provider rather than from assay-based typing. What the study reported, not specific to this receptor: The quantity of clinical and demographic metadata differed by source and by participant and was supplied without curation.

TCRbeta CDR3 regions were amplified from genomic DNA by means of the immunoSEQ Assay, a bias-controlled multiplex PCR. The study's own analysis went as follows. Nucleated cell counts per sample were estimated from amplification of reference gene primers within the assay. Sequence reads were collapsed and filtered to measure the absolute abundance of every unique TCRbeta CDR3 rearrangement. Productive Simpson clonality was computed per sample as the square root of Simpson's diversity index over productive rearrangements. TCRdb took this table from immuneACCESS and kept in-frame rearrangements with V and J called. Such tables lack part of the clones; where checked against another copy, unresolved V genes explain under half of the gap, and the rest is unexplained. That table gives V, J and clone size, and the DNA gave D and trimming. The sample table contains around 290,000 clones; only one count was recorded for about 86% of them. The ten largest clonotypes hold 10% to 15% of the sample.

This clone turned up a few times. This clone's antigen is unknown. No quality values exist for individual bases; no much larger clone is one base distant. One collaborating source in Seattle enrolled patients during active infection and followed them longitudinally through the course of disease. Collaborating institutions collected whole blood in K2EDTA tubes following their own protocols. For TCRbeta analysis, collaborator samples were shipped as frozen whole blood, as isolated PBMCs, or as DNA extracted from either sample type. CDR1 and CDR2 were assigned from the germline V gene as KGHDR and SFDVKD. Trimming at the junction amounts to 2 bases on V and 12 bases on J, and the germline ends lie 16 bases apart. The CDR3 goes from the cysteine to the phenylalanine over 14 residues. Of all the DNA, just the CDR3 is kept, 42 bases in frame from base 1.

Specimen: peripheral blood. This sequence originates from a woman aged 70 to 79 with COVID-19, enrolled during active disease. This chain joins TRBV24-1 to TRBJ1-5, with the D gene uncertain. The DNA sequence follows: TGTGCCACCAGTGATTCCCCCCCAGGCCATCTCCAGCATTTT. This encodes CATSDSPPGHLQHF.